The 26 T cell receptor beta chains presented below share a single source sample, sequenced in a study of monozygotic twins with inflammatory bowel disease. TCRdb reprocessed the 5' RACE reads and reports one entry per CDR3 protein, with no DNA. The table lists 200,000 to 250,000 distinct CDR3 sequences. The sequencing input was blood. Receptors originate from a human donor with ulcerative colitis or Crohn's disease, or a healthy co-twin of an affected twin (not recorded which).

The V call is TRBV7-9, the J call TRBJ2-7; lacking DNA, the TRBD1 call made by TCRdb goes unchecked. The CDR3 totals 13 residues. From germline, CDR1 is SEHNR and CDR2 FQNEAQ (reference sequence). CDR3 amino acids: CASSPPGVSEQYF.

V is TRBV20-1 and J is TRBJ2-3; there is no DNA to check the TCRdb D call of TRBD2. Germline-derived CDR1 and CDR2 are DFQATT and SNEGSKA (reference sequence). CDR3 length: 13 residues. The chain's CDR3 is CSASASGGSAQYF.

The chain carries TRBV6-2 or TRBV6-3 and TRBJ2-3; TCRdb's D call of TRBD2 is untestable without DNA. The CDR3 spans 13 residues. From germline, CDR1 is MNHEY and CDR2 SVGEGT. The CDR3: CASRAGFTDTQYF.

The V and J genes are TRBV12-3 or TRBV12-4 and TRBJ2-6. CDR3 length: 15 amino acids. CDR3 loop: CASSLTSSGANVLTF.

This chain uses TRBV5-1 with TRBJ2-3; TCRdb designates TRBD2, a call that cannot be tested without DNA. The length of the CDR3 is 16 residues. Germline V CDR1 and CDR2: SGHRS, YFSETQ. The CDR3 sequence is CASSLNPSGGSDTQYF.

The V gene is TRBV5-1, the J gene TRBJ1-3; absent DNA, TCRdb's TRBD1 call cannot be checked. The length of the CDR3 is 16 residues. Germline V CDR1 and CDR2: SGHRS, YFSETQ. The CDR3 sequence: CASSSLGGAAGNTIYF.

V is TRBV10-3 and J is TRBJ1-1; the TCRdb call, TRBD1, lacks DNA for checking. Germline V gene sequence: CDR1 ENHRY, CDR2 SYGVKD. This CDR3 comprises 15 residues. The CDR3 sequence: CASRGQGSSNTEAFF.

The chain employs TRBV6-1 and TRBJ2-4; the D call from TCRdb, TRBD1, cannot be confirmed without DNA. Germline loops: CDR1 MNHNS, CDR2 SASEGT. The CDR3 consists of 12 residues. Here the CDR3 reads CASSPVRDIQYF.

The chain combines TRBV5-5 with TRBJ2-7; the TCRdb call, TRBD2, lacks DNA for checking. Germline V gives CDR1 SGHKS, CDR2 YYEKEE (reference sequence). This CDR3 comprises 15 residues. CDR3 residues: CASSSHVEGRNEQYF.

The rearrangement links TRBV20-1 to TRBJ2-1; TCRdb gives TRBD2 as the D gene, but with no DNA this cannot be confirmed. The length of the CDR3 is 13 residues. CDR1 is DFQATT and CDR2 is SNEGSKA in the germline V gene (reference sequence). CDR3 in amino acids: CSARPRAWDEQFF.

The rearrangement uses TRBV20-1 and TRBJ1-2; TCRdb picks TRBD1, but there is no DNA to check that call. The CDR3 is 15 residues long. Germline V gives CDR1 DFQATT, CDR2 SNEGSKA (reference sequence). The CDR3 loop reads CSARLEGATNYGYTF.

The chain combines TRBV7-9 with TRBJ2-3; with no DNA, the TCRdb D assignment of TRBD1 cannot be verified. CDR1 and CDR2 from the germline V gene are SEHNR and FQNEAQ (reference sequence). This CDR3 is 16 amino acids long. The CDR3 loop is CASSIVGRPPTDTQYF.

The CDR3 sequence: CASSDTSEAYEQYF. The chain joins TRBV5-1 to TRBJ2-7; TCRdb outputs TRBD2, but without DNA this stays unchecked. The CDR3 runs 14 residues. Germline values: CDR1 SGHRS, CDR2 YFSETQ.

This rearrangement joins TRBV4-1 to TRBJ2-7. Germline V gene data show CDR1 as MGHRA and CDR2 as YSYEKL. CDR3 size: 17 residues. The CDR3 spells CASSKGVLGSQTYEQYF.

The chain employs TRBV10-3 and TRBJ1-6; TCRdb's D call of TRBD1 is untestable without DNA. Germline V gives CDR1 ENHRY, CDR2 SYGVKD. The CDR3 has 16 residues. The CDR3 loop reads CAISVGGIGDNSPLHF.

The V and J genes are TRBV20-1 and TRBJ1-4. The germline CDR1 and CDR2 sequences are DFQATT and SNEGSKA (reference sequence). There are 13 residues in the CDR3. Here the CDR3 reads CSASSTVGEKLFF.

CDR3 sequence reads: CASVREGVTEAFF. V usage is TRBV12-3 or TRBV12-4 and J usage is TRBJ1-1. The CDR3 loop spans 13 amino acids.

The chain combines TRBV3-1 with TRBJ1-5; TCRdb returns TRBD1, unconfirmable since there is no DNA. Looked up from germline, CDR1 is LGHDT and CDR2 is YNNKEL (reference sequence). The CDR3 covers 15 residues. CDR3: CASSQSAGGNQPQHF.

This chain uses TRBV18 with TRBJ2-3; TCRdb gives TRBD1 as the D gene, but with no DNA this cannot be confirmed. The CDR3 extends over 15 amino acids. Germline assignment: CDR1 KGHSH and CDR2 LQKENI. The CDR3 is CASSLQGAQTDTQYF.

The V gene is TRBV4-3, the J gene TRBJ2-2; TCRdb lists TRBD2, though no DNA is available to test this call. The germline V gene encodes CDR1 LGHNA and CDR2 YSLEER. CDR3 length: 17 amino acids. The CDR3 loop reads CASSQESLAGGGGELFF.

The chain links TRBV2 to TRBJ2-2. Germline lookup yields CDR1 SNHLY and CDR2 FYNNEI. This CDR3 is 13 amino acids long. CDR3 amino acids: CARSAENTGELFF.

The rearrangement joins TRBV18 to TRBJ2-7. The CDR3 runs 14 residues. Germline CDR1 is KGHSH and CDR2 is LQKENI. The CDR3 sequence: CASSPQNLPYEQYF.

This rearrangement joins TRBV5-1 to TRBJ2-3; TCRdb's D gene call, TRBD1, goes unchecked for lack of DNA. Germline assignment: CDR1 SGHRS and CDR2 YFSETQ. The CDR3 sequence is 13 residues long. The CDR3 reads CASSFPDTDTQYF.

CDR3 residues: CASSLSRQGYTDTQYF. V usage is TRBV28 and J usage is TRBJ2-3; without DNA, the TCRdb call of TRBD1 cannot be checked. The CDR3 length is 16 residues. Per the germline V gene, CDR1 is MDHEN and CDR2 is SYDVKM.

V gene TRBV3-1 combines with J gene TRBJ2-1; TCRdb indicates TRBD2, and absent DNA this call remains unverified. This CDR3 has 17 amino acids. Per germline, CDR1 LGHDT and CDR2 YNNKEL (reference sequence). This chain's CDR3 is CASSQIVSSGTYNEQFF.

The rearrangement links TRBV5-6 to TRBJ2-3. The CDR3 length is 12 residues. Germline V CDR1 and CDR2: SGHDT, YYEEEE. CDR3 sequence reads: CASSLAGYTQYF. Using reference TRBV5-6 and TRBJ2-3 for the parts outside the CDR3, the full variable domain is DAGVTQSPTHLIKTRGQQVTLRCSPKSGHDTVSWYQQALGQGPQFIFQYYEEEERQRGNFPDRFSGHQFPNYSSELNVNALLLGDSALYLCASSLAGYTQYFGPGTRLTVL.